This T cell receptor (beta chain) was observed in a study of blood T cell repertoires in COVID-19. The CDR3 length is 15 residues. Germline lookup yields CDR1 SGHNT and CDR2 YYREEE (reference sequence). Trimming pared 5 bases from V and 2 bases from J, leaving 14 bases between. Using immunoSEQ multiplex PCR, the repertoire was profiled, and TCRdb retains in-frame clones only, with some absent. The sample lists about 76,000 clones; around 88% were seen once. This clone was counted a few times. The V call is TRBV5-4, the J call TRBJ1-3; D is possibly TRBD1 (5 bases). This receptor was identified in a human donor in a cohort sampled during active COVID-19. The source material was peripheral blood. The CDR3 spells CASSLQGGPGNTIYF. In DNA, the CDR3 is TGTGCCAGCAGTTTGCAGGGCGGCCCTGGAAACACCATATATTTT.